These T cell receptor beta chains were read from a single sample in a study of metastatic and nonmetastatic thyroid tumors. With MiXCR, TCRdb called clones anew from the PCR reads. This sample yields about 25,000 clones, of which 20% to 25% are seen a single time; 10% to 15% belongs to the top ten. Sequenced input: blood. The origin of the receptors is a male donor with papillary thyroid cancer or a benign thyroid nodule (not recorded which). Some clones in this sample may be carry-over from other donors' samples. Each CDR3 is given with its conserved first and last residue. A D gene is named only where the DNA matches it firmly. Not every row has a clone size; where given, it reads once, few, many or a size class.

D	J	V	size	DNA	CDR3
.	TRBJ2-5	TRBV7-9	many	TGTGCCAGCAGCCGAACTAACTTAGACTTAGAGACCCAGTACTTC	CASSRTNLDLETQYF
.	TRBJ2-1	TRBV28	.	TGTGCCAGCAGTCCAACTAGCCCCAGGTTCAATGAGCAGTTCTTC	CASSPTSPRFNEQFF
.	TRBJ2-1	TRBV7-2	many	TGTGCCAGCAGCATAACCCCAGTGGTGCGGGCCCGACAGTTCTTC	CASSITPVVRARQFF
.	TRBJ2-1	TRBV18	many	TGTGCCAGCTCACCAGGTTTAGGCGGTGAGCAGTTCTTC	CASSPGLGGEQFF
.	TRBJ1-2	TRBV7-9	many	TGTGCCAGCAGCCCACTCCAGGGATACTATGGCTACACCTTC	CASSPLQGYYGYTF
TRBD1	TRBJ2-5	TRBV20-1	.	TGCAGTGCTAGGCCGGGACAGGGTGGTATAGAGACCCAGTACTTC	CSARPGQGGIETQYF
TRBD1	TRBJ1-2	TRBV6-1	many	TGTGCCAGCAGCATGGGACAGGGAGACTATGGCTACACCTTC	CASSMGQGDYGYTF
TRBD1	TRBJ2-7	TRBV27	many	TGTGCCAGCAGTATACAGGGGGTTACCAACGAGCAGTACTTC	CASSIQGVTNEQYF
.	TRBJ1-2	TRBV10-3	few	TGTGCCATCAGTCAGGGGACACAAGGAGAATACTATGGCTACACCTTC	CAISQGTQGEYYGYTF
.	TRBJ1-2	TRBV28	few	TGTGCCAGCATGGCAGGCGGAAAGAATGGCTACACCTTC	CASMAGGKNGYTF
.	TRBJ2-7	TRBV5-6	many	TGTGCCAGCAGCTTTGACCGCCTGGCCTACGAGCAGTACTTC	CASSFDRLAYEQYF
TRBD2	TRBJ2-7	TRBV5-6	few	TGTGCCAGCACCTCTACGACGGGGGACTACAAGCAGTACTTC	CASTSTTGDYKQYF
.	TRBJ1-6	TRBV5-8	many	TGTGCCAGCCCCAGAGGGTGGGAGGATTCACCCCTCCACTTT	CASPRGWEDSPLHF
.	TRBJ2-5	TRBV12-3/TRBV12-4	many	TGTGCCAGCAGTTTGGGGGGGCTAGTTCAAGAGACCCAGTACTTC	CASSLGGLVQETQYF
TRBD1	TRBJ2-7	TRBV27	medium-sized	TGTGCCAGCAGTGTGACAGGGGACTACGAGCAGTACTTC	CASSVTGDYEQYF
.	TRBJ2-1	TRBV5-1	many	TGCGCCAGCCGGGCGGGCCATCAATCCCTCAATGAGCAGTTCTTC	CASRAGHQSLNEQFF
.	TRBJ1-1	TRBV6-2/TRBV6-3	many	TGTGCCAGCAGACCGGGCCCAGTATTTGAAGCTTTCTTT	CASRPGPVFEAFF
.	TRBJ2-7	TRBV5-1	medium-sized	TGCGCCAGCAGACACCAAGCAGTAGGTGGCCCCTACGAGCAGTACTTC	CASRHQAVGGPYEQYF
.	TRBJ2-1	TRBV6-6	many	TGTGCCAGCAGTTATTCGGGACTCTTGAGCTCCTACAATGAGCAGTTCTTC	CASSYSGLLSSYNEQFF
.	TRBJ1-4	TRBV7-2	many	TGTGCCAGCAGTCGTGTCGGAAAACTGTTTTTT	CASSRVGKLFF
.	TRBJ2-1	TRBV4-1	.	TGCGCCAGCAGCCAAGTACCCCAGTACCCCGGAGTTTACAATGAGCAGTTCTTC	CASSQVPQYPGVYNEQFF
TRBD1	TRBJ2-2	TRBV6-1	.	TGTGCCAGCAGTGAGCTTCCCGGGACAGGAAGGAGAACCTGGGAGCTGTTTTTT	CASSELPGTGRRTWELFF
.	TRBJ2-1	TRBV7-3	.	TGTGCCAGCAGCTTAAGAGGCGGCAGCTCCTACAATGAGCAGTTCTTC	CASSLRGGSSYNEQFF
TRBD2	TRBJ2-7	TRBV6-2/TRBV6-3	.	TGTGCCAGCACCACGCCCCGGACTAGCGGGGCCTACGAGCAGTACTTC	CASTTPRTSGAYEQYF
TRBD2	TRBJ2-3	TRBV5-1	many	TGCGCCAGCAGCTTGGCTGCTGGGAGCGGGAGAACAGATACGCAGTATTTT	CASSLAAGSGRTDTQYF
TRBD1	TRBJ1-3	TRBV27	medium-sized	TGTGCCAGCACGACAGGGGGCGGGAGGAACACCATATATTTT	CASTTGGGRNTIYF
TRBD2	TRBJ2-1	TRBV18	.	TGTGCCAGCTCACGGGTTAGCGGGGATTACCGGAATGAGCAGTTCTTC	CASSRVSGDYRNEQFF
.	TRBJ2-1	TRBV12-5	few	TGTTCTAGTGGGAACAGCCCTTTTGATGAGCAGTTCTTC	CSSGNSPFDEQFF
TRBD1	TRBJ2-7	TRBV30	medium-sized	TGTGCCTGGAGTGTATTGTGGGACAGTACCTACGAGCAGTACTTC	CAWSVLWDSTYEQYF
.	TRBJ1-6	TRBV6-6	few	TGTGCCAGCAGTTTACGCGACCAACAATCACCCCTCCACTTT	CASSLRDQQSPLHF
.	TRBJ1-6	TRBV4-1	large	TGCGCCAGCAGCCACCACCAGCCCCAGACACCCCTCCACTTT	CASSHHQPQTPLHF
.	TRBJ2-2	TRBV2	many	TGTGCCAGCAGTGTCTCCGGGACACTAAACACCGGGGAGCTGTTTTTT	CASSVSGTLNTGELFF
.	TRBJ2-2	TRBV6-1	medium-sized	TGTGCCAGCAGGACCGGGACCTCGGACACCGGGGAGCTGTTTTTT	CASRTGTSDTGELFF
TRBD1	TRBJ1-2	TRBV7-2	many	TGTGCCAGCAGCTCAGGACAGGGTTTATATGGCTACACCTTC	CASSSGQGLYGYTF
TRBD1	TRBJ2-3	TRBV5-1	once	TGCGCCAGCAGCTTGGGGGGACAGAGCACAGATACGCAGTATTTT	CASSLGGQSTDTQYF
.	TRBJ1-1	TRBV7-4	many	TGTGCCAGCAGCTTAGGGCCGACCAGGGAGGAGTCACGCGTCGGCACTGAAGCTTTCTTT	CASSLGPTREESRVGTEAFF
TRBD1	TRBJ2-7	TRBV20-1	many	TGCAGTGCTGAAGGACAGGGGGGAGAGCAGTACTTC	CSAEGQGGEQYF
.	TRBJ2-1	TRBV18	many	TGTGCCAGCTCACCACCTACAGGGCCCTTATTCTACAATGAGCAGTTCTTC	CASSPPTGPLFYNEQFF
.	TRBJ2-1	TRBV11-2	many	TGTGCCAGCAGCTTAGCTGGAGGGTACAATGAGCAGTTCTTC	CASSLAGGYNEQFF
TRBD2	TRBJ2-1	TRBV5-5	many	TGTGCCAGCAGCTTGGCCTTCGCGGGAGCCTTCTCCTACAATGAGCAGTTCTTC	CASSLAFAGAFSYNEQFF
.	TRBJ1-6	TRBV18	many	TGTGCCAGCTCACCACTCTCGGGGCTGAATTCACCCCTCCACTTT	CASSPLSGLNSPLHF
.	TRBJ1-1	TRBV7-2	medium-sized	TGTGCCAGCAACGAGGGCCGTGGCAGAAGGCTGAACACTGAAGCTTTCTTT	CASNEGRGRRLNTEAFF
.	TRBJ1-1	TRBV27	medium-sized	TGTGCCAGCAGTCCCCTACTCGGGACTGGGAACACTGAAGCTTTCTTT	CASSPLLGTGNTEAFF
.	TRBJ2-1	TRBV7-6	once	TGTGCCAGCAGCCTATACGCTCGTGGATTTGGTGAGCAGCTCTTC	CASSLYARGFGEQLF
TRBD1	TRBJ2-5	TRBV4-2	many	TGTGCCAGCAGCCCTGGAATCGATCCGGGACAGGGGGCGGGAGAGACCCAGTACTTC	CASSPGIDPGQGAGETQYF
TRBD1	TRBJ2-1	TRBV27	.	TGTGCCAGCAGTGGGGACAGGGGGAATGAGCAGTTCTTC	CASSGDRGNEQFF
.	TRBJ2-7	TRBV20-1	many	TGCAGTGCTAGAGATGTGCCGGGGCGCCCGGGTGACGAGCAGTACTTC	CSARDVPGRPGDEQYF
.	TRBJ2-7	TRBV20-1	many	TGCAGTGCTAGAGAACAGACGACCTACGAGCAGTACTTC	CSAREQTTYEQYF
.	TRBJ2-5	TRBV15	many	TGTGCCACCAGCAGAGATCCCGCGGGACAGAGACGAGAGACCCAGTACTTC	CATSRDPAGQRRETQYF
TRBD2	TRBJ2-1	TRBV12-5	.	TGTGCTAGTGTCCCCGGGGGGACTATCGGGAGGGCCAATGAGCAGTTCTTC	CASVPGGTIGRANEQFF
.	TRBJ2-7	TRBV28	.	TGTGCCAGCAGTCCCGCAGGGGTACTCGAGCAGTACTTC	CASSPAGVLEQYF